These T cell receptor beta chains were read from a single sample in a study of T-cell memory formation after mild COVID-19. MiXCR was run by TCRdb on the 5' RACE reads, yielding one entry per CDR3 protein. The sample lists under 250,000 distinct CDR3 sequences; 7.5% to 10% were seen once. Sequenced: PBMCs or a T cell subset sorted from them (not recorded which). The receptors derive from a man in his late teens or twenties who had mild COVID-19 (a few samples of this study predate the infection). Cell type and time point are not known. Each CDR3 is given with its conserved first and last residue. D genes are given only for firm matches. Only part of the rows carry a size: once, few, many, or a class if the clone is expanded.

size	V	J	length	D	CDR3	DNA
few	TRBV5-1	TRBJ2-1	13	-	CASSQGPDDEQFF	TGCGCCAGCAGCCAGGGGCCGGATGATGAGCAGTTCTTC
-	TRBV3-1	TRBJ2-7	13	-	CASSQEGVDEQYF	TGTGCCAGCAGCCAAGAGGGCGTGGACGAGCAGTACTTC
many	TRBV12-3/TRBV12-4	TRBJ2-1	15	-	CASSQLSTKGNEQFF	TGTGCCAGCAGCCAGCTGTCGACAAAGGGCAATGAGCAGTTCTTC
many	TRBV7-9	TRBJ1-2	13	-	CASHSRATYGYTF	TGTGCCAGCCACTCGAGGGCGACTTATGGCTACACCTTC
few	TRBV7-2	TRBJ2-5	13	-	CASSSSSLGTQYF	TGTGCCAGCAGCTCCTCGAGCCTGGGGACCCAGTACTTC
-	TRBV20-1	TRBJ2-5	15	-	CSALLGWRSQETQYF	TGCAGTGCTTTACTGGGCTGGCGGTCTCAAGAGACCCAGTACTTC
-	TRBV6-6	TRBJ1-2	15	TRBD1	CASSPTGSGNYGYTF	TGTGCCAGCAGTCCGACAGGGTCGGGAAACTATGGCTACACCTTC
many	TRBV5-1	TRBJ1-5	15	-	CASRPTVGSNQPQHF	TGCGCCAGCAGACCCACCGTGGGTAGCAATCAGCCCCAGCATTTT
few	TRBV20-1	TRBJ1-5	15	TRBD1	CSAQSGGGGNQPQHF	TGCAGTGCTCAGTCAGGAGGGGGCGGGAATCAGCCCCAGCATTTT
-	TRBV5-1	TRBJ2-7	13	-	CASSLEGGYEQYF	TGCGCCAGCAGCTTGGAAGGCGGCTACGAGCAGTACTTC
few	TRBV19	TRBJ1-2	15	TRBD1	CASSTHRGLGVGYTF	TGTGCCAGTAGTACCCACAGGGGGCTCGGAGTTGGCTACACCTTC
-	TRBV24-1	TRBJ2-1	16	TRBD2	CATSTARGGGENEQFF	TGTGCCACCAGTACTGCTCGAGGCGGGGGGGAGAATGAGCAGTTCTTC
many	TRBV5-1	TRBJ2-5	12	-	CASSLQGETQYF	TGTGCCAGCAGCTTACAGGGAGAGACCCAGTACTTC
-	TRBV4-2	TRBJ2-5	14	TRBD1	CASSQRQGQETQYF	TGTGCCAGCAGCCAACGACAGGGGCAAGAGACCCAGTACTTC
-	TRBV27	TRBJ1-2	16	TRBD1	CASSSDRATGLSGYTF	TGTGCCAGCAGTTCCGACCGGGCGACAGGGTTAAGTGGCTACACCTTC
few	TRBV5-1	TRBJ2-2	15	TRBD1	CASSLLTGDTGELFF	TGCGCCAGCAGCTTGCTGACAGGGGACACCGGGGAGCTGTTTTTT
-	TRBV7-3	TRBJ2-5	17	TRBD2	CASSLGSTSGSKETQYF	TGTGCCAGCAGCTTAGGAAGTACTAGCGGGTCAAAAGAGACCCAGTACTTC
few	TRBV29-1	TRBJ2-7	13	-	CSAIDYTRYEQYF	TGCAGCGCCATAGACTACACACGCTACGAGCAGTACTTC
-	TRBV9	TRBJ2-2	16	TRBD1	CASSTSGGPGTGELFF	TGTGCCAGCAGCACCTCAGGGGGTCCGGGCACCGGGGAGCTGTTTTTT
-	TRBV11-2	TRBJ2-6	15	-	CASSFGTSGANVLTF	TGTGCCAGCAGCTTTGGGACTTCTGGGGCCAACGTCCTGACTTTC
-	TRBV5-8	TRBJ2-5	17	TRBD2	CASSPGLAGGGQETQYF	TGTGCCAGCAGCCCCGGACTAGCGGGGGGGGGCCAAGAGACCCAGTACTTC
many	TRBV3-1	TRBJ1-1	13	-	CASRSQGNTEAFF	TGTGCCAGCAGGTCACAGGGGAACACTGAAGCTTTCTTT
-	TRBV9	TRBJ1-4	16	TRBD1	CASSVDLGTGGEKLFF	TGTGCCAGCAGCGTAGACCTCGGGACAGGGGGAGAAAAACTGTTTTTT
-	TRBV28	TRBJ1-6	15	TRBD1	CASSPWVTGGSPLHF	TGTGCCAGCAGCCCATGGGTCACAGGGGGCTCACCCCTCCACTTT
-	TRBV11-2	TRBJ2-3	14	TRBD1	CASSQVGGPDTQYF	TGTGCCAGCAGCCAAGTAGGGGGCCCAGATACGCAGTATTTT
few	TRBV19	TRBJ2-5	13	-	CASSTTEQETQYF	TGTGCCAGTAGTACCACCGAGCAAGAGACCCAGTACTTC
few	TRBV27	TRBJ2-7	14	-	CASSLGGKSYEQYF	TGTGCCAGCAGTTTAGGGGGAAAATCCTACGAGCAGTACTTC
few	TRBV6-5	TRBJ2-2	16	-	CASSAPPWTTAGELFF	TGTGCCAGCAGTGCCCCACCCTGGACTACGGCCGGGGAGCTGTTTTTT
few	TRBV5-1	TRBJ2-3	13	TRBD1	CASGLGGRDTQYF	TGCGCCAGCGGATTAGGGGGCCGGGATACGCAGTATTTT
many	TRBV18	TRBJ2-5	12	-	CASSHPLETQYF	TGTGCCAGCTCACACCCCCTAGAGACCCAGTACTTC
-	TRBV7-9	TRBJ1-4	14	TRBD1	CASSQGQGVEKLFF	TGTGCCAGCAGCCAGGGACAGGGTGTGGAAAAACTGTTTTTT
few	TRBV7-2	TRBJ1-2	15	TRBD1	CASSPQGGSWYGYTF	TGTGCCAGCAGCCCCCAGGGGGGATCTTGGTATGGCTACACCTTC
many	TRBV4-3	TRBJ2-1	17	TRBD2	CASSQARGLAGAGEQFF	TGCGCCAGCAGCCAAGCTAGGGGACTAGCGGGGGCCGGTGAGCAGTTCTTC
few	TRBV4-2	TRBJ2-1	17	-	CASSQGARRWSYNEQFF	TGTGCCAGCAGCCAAGGAGCCCGGCGGTGGTCCTACAATGAGCAGTTCTTC
-	TRBV20-1	TRBJ1-5	14	-	CSASPYRENQPQHF	TGCAGTGCTAGTCCTTACAGGGAGAATCAGCCCCAGCATTTT
few	TRBV7-2	TRBJ1-6	12	TRBD1	CASSIQGTPLHF	TGTGCCAGCAGCATACAGGGGACACCCCTCCACTTT
-	TRBV6-2/TRBV6-3	TRBJ2-3	13	TRBD2	CASSTSGGPTQYF	TGTGCCAGCAGTACTAGCGGGGGGCCTACGCAGTATTTT
-	TRBV4-1	TRBJ1-1	16	-	CASSQEEGGMNTEAFF	TGCGCCAGCAGCCAAGAGGAAGGGGGTATGAACACTGAAGCTTTCTTT
few	TRBV7-6	TRBJ2-2	20	TRBD2	CASSFRPGLAGEKNTGELFF	TGTGCCAGCAGCTTCCGCCCCGGACTAGCGGGGGAGAAGAACACCGGGGAGCTGTTTTTT
few	TRBV24-1	TRBJ2-1	15	TRBD1	CATSDPTGGYNEQFF	TGTGCCACCAGTGACCCCACAGGGGGCTACAATGAGCAGTTCTTC
many	TRBV5-1	TRBJ2-2	18	-	CASSGRPTGGANTGELFF	TGCGCCAGCAGCGGGCGCCCCACGGGGGGCGCGAACACCGGGGAGCTGTTTTTT
few	TRBV28	TRBJ1-4	15	-	CASSTTAATNEKLFF	TGTGCCAGCAGTACCACAGCCGCAACTAATGAAAAACTGTTTTTT
-	TRBV20-1	TRBJ2-1	14	TRBD2	CSALYSGGYNEQFF	TGCAGTGCTCTCTATAGCGGGGGGTACAATGAGCAGTTCTTC
-	TRBV28	TRBJ1-4	13	-	CASGDGVRRKLFF	TGTGCCAGCGGAGACGGTGTTCGTAGAAAACTGTTTTTT
few	TRBV4-3	TRBJ1-6	17	TRBD1	CASSKTGVISYNSPLHF	TGCGCCAGCAGCAAGACAGGGGTGATCTCCTATAATTCACCCCTCCACTTT
few	TRBV15	TRBJ1-2	13	-	CATSVQGAYGYTF	TGTGCCACCAGCGTACAGGGCGCGTATGGCTACACCTTC
many	TRBV15	TRBJ1-6	19	TRBD1	CATSSDRDRGWNYNSPLHF	TGTGCCACCAGCAGTGACCGGGACAGGGGATGGAACTATAATTCACCCCTCCACTTT
-	TRBV12-3/TRBV12-4	TRBJ1-4	15	-	CASSSALGYSEKLFF	TGTGCCAGCAGTTCGGCCCTTGGGTACAGTGAAAAACTGTTTTTT
many	TRBV5-1	TRBJ2-7	14	-	CASSLEAGPYEQYF	TGCGCCAGCAGCTTGGAGGCCGGTCCCTACGAGCAGTACTTC
few	TRBV9	TRBJ2-3	15	-	CASSVDATFTDTQYF	TGTGCCAGCAGCGTAGACGCGACCTTCACAGATACGCAGTATTTT
many	TRBV7-2	TRBJ2-1	15	TRBD1	CASSRQDREGNEQFF	TGTGCCAGCAGCCGTCAGGACAGGGAAGGCAATGAGCAGTTCTTC
few	TRBV4-1	TRBJ1-5	18	TRBD1	CASSQETGGRYSNQPQHF	TGCGCCAGCAGCCAAGAGACAGGGGGCCGGTATAGCAATCAGCCCCAGCATTTT
few	TRBV7-6	TRBJ1-4	14	-	CASSSHALDEKLFF	TGTGCCAGCAGCTCCCACGCATTGGATGAAAAACTGTTTTTT
few	TRBV7-2	TRBJ1-5	15	TRBD1	CASSLDRGGNQPQHF	TGTGCCAGCAGCCTGGACAGGGGTGGCAATCAGCCCCAGCATTTT
many	TRBV5-1	TRBJ2-3	15	TRBD1	CASSLRTGPADTQYF	TGCGCCAGCAGCCTTCGGACAGGGCCGGCAGATACGCAGTATTTT